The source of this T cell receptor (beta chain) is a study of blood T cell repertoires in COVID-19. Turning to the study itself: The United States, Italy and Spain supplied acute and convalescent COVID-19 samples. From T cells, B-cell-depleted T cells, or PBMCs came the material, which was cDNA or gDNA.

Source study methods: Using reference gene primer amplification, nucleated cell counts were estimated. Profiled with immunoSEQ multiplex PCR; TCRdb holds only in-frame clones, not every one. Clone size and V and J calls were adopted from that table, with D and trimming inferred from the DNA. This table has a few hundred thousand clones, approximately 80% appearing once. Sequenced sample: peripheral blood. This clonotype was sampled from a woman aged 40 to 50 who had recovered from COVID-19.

Here the CDR3 DNA reads TGCGCCAGCAGCTTGGCCCTTTCGGGACAGGGGGCGGAGACCCAGTACTTC. The encoded protein is CASSLALSGQGAETQYF. The rearrangement joins TRBV5-1 to TRBJ2-5; 12 bases align to TRBD1. Germline CDR1 SGHRS, CDR2 YFSETQ. The CDR3 runs to 17 residues. The V segment lost 0 bases and the J segment 5 bases; nucleotides outside the gene matches: 8.